The TCR beta chain under discussion was sequenced for a study of cytomegalovirus exposure and HLA in healthy donors. Turning to the study itself: Later analysis reported that the approximately 130 validation repertoires shared the platform of the 650 to 700 first-cohort repertoires.

There are 12 residues in the CDR3. The germline V gene encodes CDR1 SGHRS and CDR2 YFSETQ. V shed 4 bases, J shed 7 bases, and the junction held 4 bases outside the gene matches. General study findings and limits: In vitro testing confirmed three CMV-associated chains as specific for CMV antigens.

This clone has only a few counts. What it recognizes is unknown. Measured with immunoSEQ multiplex PCR; TCRdb has only the in-frame clones, and not every one. Altogether some 140,000 clones are present, approximately 84% being singletons, with the ten largest covering 1.4%. The chain employs TRBV5-1 and TRBJ1-2; TRBD1 agrees at 7 bases. The specimen was PBMCs. This receptor was identified in a woman in her 30s in good health and CMV-seronegative. The CDR3 region is CASSPGQTGYTF. The CDR3, as DNA: TGCGCCAGCAGCCCGGGACAGACTGGCTACACCTTC.